The 28 T cell receptor beta chains in this list originate from one sample, sequenced in a study of beta chain features in type 1 diabetes. The sequenced template was cDNA made from the entire isolated RNA. Profiling relied on immunoSEQ multiplex PCR, and the TCRdb table lists in-frame clones only, not all of them. The table records roughly 300,000 clones, 7.5% to 9% of them present only once. Sequencing used central memory CD4+ T cells from blood. All receptors derive from a woman younger than 30 in good health.

This clone appeared a few times. The chain recombines TRBV28 with TRBJ2-7, with no clear D. The germline V gene encodes CDR1 MDHEN and CDR2 SYDVKM. V lost 8 bases, J lost 0 bases, and 11 bases lay in between. The CDR3 length is 13 residues. DNA of the CDR3: TGTGCCAGCCGTCCGAGGACCTCCTACGAGCAGTACTTC. Amino acid sequence: CASRPRTSYEQYF.

This chain connects TRBV5-4 to TRBJ2-1; D not certain. The V end lost 4 bases, the J end lost 2 bases, and 13 bases lay between the germline ends. Germline CDR1 SGHNT, CDR2 YYREEE (reference sequence). The CDR3 sequence is 15 residues long. The CDR3 protein is CASSGRVLPYNEQFF. CDR3 nucleotide sequence: TGTGCCAGCAGCGGAAGGGTGTTACCCTACAATGAGCAGTTCTTC.

The CDR3 bases are TGTGCCAGCAGCGCGACCGTCCACCCAGAGGGGGGGCCCTATGGCTACACCTTC. Translating gives CASSATVHPEGGPYGYTF. V is TRBV9 and J is TRBJ1-2, with a weak D call TRBD1 (6 bases). V was cut by 3 bases and J by 4 bases, with 25 bases left in between. Germline V lookup: CDR1 SGDLS, CDR2 YYNGEE. The CDR3 contains 18 residues. Full variable domain (remainder filled in from reference TRBV9 and TRBJ1-2): DSGVTQTPKHLITATGQRVTLRCSPRSGDLSVYWYQQSLDQGLQFLIQYYNGEERAKGNILERFSAQQFPDLHSELNLSSLELGDSALYFCASSATVHPEGGPYGYTFGSGTRLTVV.

This clone was counted at least ten times. The rearrangement joins TRBV5-8 to TRBJ1-2; 9 bases fit TRBD1. Germline V CDR1 and CDR2: SGHTS, YDEGEE. Losses at the gene ends were 0 bases for V and 2 bases for J; bases not matched to a gene: 5. The CDR3 runs to 16 residues. The CDR3 loop is CASSLAGTGKNYGYTF. As DNA, the CDR3 is TGTGCCAGCAGCTTGGCTGGGACAGGGAAGAACTATGGCTACACCTTC.

This chain connects TRBV4-2 to TRBJ1-2, with D tentatively TRBD1 (6 bases). The V gene's germline CDR1 is LGHNA and CDR2 YNFKEQ. The CDR3 runs to 14 residues. V shed 2 bases and J shed 4 bases, with 11 bases lying between them. CDR3 amino acids: CASSQTRQAYGYTF. Written as DNA, the CDR3 is TGTGCCAGCAGCCAAACCAGACAGGCCTATGGCTACACCTTC.

This chain links TRBV7-2 with TRBJ2-5; TRBD1 might be the D (5 bases). Trimming stripped 2 bases from V and 0 bases from J, with 7 bases between. Germline CDR1 reads SGHTA; CDR2 reads FQGNSA. CDR3 length equals 14 residues. The CDR3 here is CASSLPGYQETQYF. Written as DNA, the CDR3 is TGTGCCAGCAGCTTACCAGGGTACCAAGAGACCCAGTACTTC.

This clone was seen only a few times. The chain has TRBV11-2 and TRBJ1-2; D may be TRBD1 (6 bases). This CDR3 has 14 residues. The V gene's germline CDR1 is SGHAT and CDR2 FQNNGV. Between the trimmed V and J ends, which lost 3 bases and 4 bases, there was a span of 12 bases. CDR3 sequence: CASSLAGGGYGYTF. The CDR3 nucleotides are TGTGCCAGCAGCTTGGCGGGAGGGGGCTATGGCTACACCTTC.

V usage is TRBV11-2 and J usage is TRBJ2-1; 7 bases line up with TRBD2. Germline CDR1 is SGHAT and CDR2 is FQNNGV. The V gene end was trimmed by 3 bases and the J gene end by 6 bases; junction bases not matched to a gene: 11. The CDR3 runs 16 residues. Here the CDR3 DNA reads TGTGCCAGCAGCTTCCGGTCGGCTAGCGGTACCAATGAGCAGTTCTTC. It specifies CASSFRSASGTNEQFF.

This clone was counted between two and nine times. This chain uses TRBV7-2 with TRBJ1-2; D uncertain. CDR3 length: 13 amino acids. Trimming took 0 bases from V and 11 from J, leaving 13 bases between them. Germline V gene lookup returns CDR1 SGHTA and CDR2 FQGNSA. The CDR3 sequence: CASSLAGTLWYTF. Written as DNA, the CDR3 is TGTGCCAGCAGCTTAGCGGGAACCTTGTGGTACACCTTC.

Only a few counts were recorded for this clone. The chain combines TRBV7-2 with TRBJ2-2; possibly TRBD2 for D (6 bases). V dropped 4 bases and J dropped 2 bases, with 17 bases sitting between them. Germline CDR1 and CDR2: SGHTA and FQGNSA. The length of the CDR3 is 17 residues. The CDR3 region has the DNA TGTGCCAGCAGCTGGCGGTCACTAGCCGGTAACACCGGGGAGCTGTTTTTT. Encoded protein: CASSWRSLAGNTGELFF.

The genes are TRBV7-2 and TRBJ2-5, with D perhaps TRBD2 (6 bases). The CDR3 runs to 14 residues. Trimming took 5 bases from V and 5 from J, leaving 15 bases between them. Germline CDR1 is SGHTA and CDR2 is FQGNSA. CDR3 loop: CASSVPGVRETQYF. CDR3 bases: TGTGCCAGCAGCGTACCGGGGGTCCGGGAGACCCAGTACTTC.

The genes are TRBV9 and TRBJ2-3, with D unresolved. CDR1 and CDR2 from the germline V gene are SGDLS and YYNGEE. With 0 bases removed from V and 5 bases from J, the gap between germline ends came to 4 bases. The length of the CDR3 is 12 residues. The CDR3 is CASSVALDTQYF. CDR3 DNA: TGTGCCAGCAGCGTAGCTCTAGATACGCAGTATTTT.

The chain recombines TRBV7-6 with TRBJ2-5; 9 nucleotides match TRBD1. The CDR3 extends over 14 amino acids. The J segment lost 4 bases and the V segment lost 5 bases, leaving 5 bases of the junction unmatched. Germline-derived CDR1 and CDR2 are SGHVS and FNYEAQ. The CDR3 coding sequence is TGTGCCAGCAGCCCGGGACAGGGTAGAGAGACCCAGTACTTC. Protein product: CASSPGQGRETQYF.

The CDR3 protein is CASSQETGGWAGELFF. CDR3 nucleotide sequence: TGCGCCAGCAGCCAAGAAACAGGGGGTTGGGCCGGGGAGCTGTTTTTT. The chain couples TRBV4-3 to TRBJ2-2; TRBD1 matches at 8 bases. The CDR3 sequence is 16 residues long. Germline lookup yields CDR1 LGHNA and CDR2 YSLEER. The ends lost 0 bases at V and 6 bases at J; junction bases unmatched: 6.

This clone was picked up a small number of times. The chain joins TRBV6-5 to TRBJ2-3; 11 positions match TRBD2. The germline V gene has CDR1 MNHEY and CDR2 SVGAGI. CDR3 length equals 16 residues. J was trimmed by 0 bases and V by 4 bases; bases with no gene match: 3. CDR3 nucleotides: TGTGCCAGCAGTTTGACTAGCGGGGTGAGCACAGATACGCAGTATTTT. Translated: CASSLTSGVSTDTQYF.

The chain is built from TRBV19 and TRBJ1-2; 11 bases align to TRBD1. The CDR3 sequence is 13 residues long. Losses at the gene ends were 8 bases for V and 7 bases for J; bases not matched to a gene: 6. Germline loops: CDR1 LNHDA, CDR2 SQIVND (reference sequence). This chain's CDR3 is CASEDRGRGGYTF. The DNA of the CDR3 is TGTGCCAGTGAGGACAGGGGGCGCGGTGGCTACACCTTC.

This clone appeared a few times. CDR3 residues: CASSKYIPGQVTYGYTF. As DNA, the CDR3 is TGTGCCAGCAGCAAATACATTCCGGGACAGGTAACCTATGGCTACACCTTC. The rearrangement uses TRBV7-9 and TRBJ1-2; 8 nucleotides agree with TRBD1. CDR3 length: 17 residues. V lost 5 bases to trimming and J lost 4 bases; unmatched junction nucleotides: 15. Germline V gene lookup returns CDR1 SEHNR and CDR2 FQNEAQ (reference sequence).

This clone was recorded many times. V usage is TRBV2 and J usage is TRBJ2-5, with D perhaps matching TRBD2 (6 bases). This CDR3 has 13 amino acids. The germline V and J ends were trimmed by 6 bases and 5 bases, with 13 bases remaining between them. Looked up from germline, CDR1 is SNHLY and CDR2 is FYNNEI. The CDR3, as DNA: TGTGCCAGCAGGGGGACTTCGTTCGAGACCCAGTACTTC. Residues: CASRGTSFETQYF.

There are many counts of this clone. V is TRBV6-1 and J is TRBJ2-1; 9 positions agree with TRBD2. This CDR3 has 14 residues. Germline CDR1 MNHNS, CDR2 SASEGT. The ends lost 5 bases at V and 8 bases at J; junction bases unmatched: 7. CDR3 loop: CASSLGLAIDEQFF. Here the CDR3 DNA reads TGTGCCAGCAGTTTAGGACTAGCGATTGATGAGCAGTTCTTC.

J is TRBJ2-1 and V is TRBV27; 12 nucleotides agree with TRBD2. This CDR3 contains 17 residues. The germline V gene has CDR1 MNHEY and CDR2 SMNVEV (reference sequence). With V trimmed by 1 base and J by 4 bases, 5 bases remained unmatched. The CDR3 bases are TGTGCCAGCAGTTTATACGCTAGCGGGAGGGAATACAATGAGCAGTTCTTC. Its translation is CASSLYASGREYNEQFF.

This clone showed up just a few times. V gene TRBV14 combines with J gene TRBJ2-3, with D tentatively TRBD2 (5 bases). Germline values: CDR1 SGHDN, CDR2 FVKESK. The CDR3 extends over 13 amino acids. V lost 0 bases, J lost 8 bases, and 9 bases lay in between. CDR3 sequence: CASSQDRGRTQYF. For the CDR3, the DNA is TGTGCCAGCAGCCAAGATCGGGGTCGTACGCAGTATTTT.

This clone has a handful of counts. The chain employs TRBV6-5 and TRBJ2-1; TRBD1 is a possible D gene (6 bases). V was cut by 6 bases and J by 8 bases, with 17 bases left in between. The CDR3 runs 14 residues. Germline loops: CDR1 MNHEY, CDR2 SVGAGI. The CDR3 loop is CASRTQGIRDEQFF. The CDR3 DNA reads as TGTGCCAGCAGAACTCAGGGGATCAGGGATGAGCAGTTCTTC.

This clone was counted a few times. This chain joins TRBV9 and TRBJ2-2, with a tentative D call TRBD2 (6 bases). Germline V lookup: CDR1 SGDLS, CDR2 YYNGEE. Deletions cut 0 bases from V and 6 bases from J, with 12 bases between. CDR3 length: 15 residues. The CDR3 DNA reads TGTGCCAGCAGCGTAGGCGGGAAGATCGCCGGGGAGCTGTTTTTT. Translated, it gives CASSVGGKIAGELFF.

In its sample, this clone was seen many times. The J gene is TRBJ2-3, the V gene TRBV9; D may be TRBD2 (6 bases). CDR3 length: 14 residues. Trimming removed 3 bases at V and 1 base at J, with 9 bases between. The germline V gene encodes CDR1 SGDLS and CDR2 YYNGEE. In DNA, the CDR3 is TGTGCCAGCAGCGGGGACTCGCGCACAGATACGCAGTATTTT. Translation gives CASSGDSRTDTQYF. Full variable domain (missing parts from reference TRBV9 and TRBJ2-3): DSGVTQTPKHLITATGQRVTLRCSPRSGDLSVYWYQQSLDQGLQFLIQYYNGEERAKGNILERFSAQQFPDLHSELNLSSLELGDSALYFCASSGDSRTDTQYFGPGTRLTVL.

This clone was picked up many times. The chain has TRBV28 and TRBJ2-6; D not certain. CDR1 and CDR2 (germline): MDHEN, SYDVKM. V lost 6 bases to trimming and J lost 4 bases, with 13 bases between them. There are 15 residues in the CDR3. As DNA, the CDR3 is TGTGCCAGCAGCGGGCCTTCGTTCGGGGCCAACGTCCTGACTTTC. Protein: CASSGPSFGANVLTF.

In its sample, this clone was seen a few times. The CDR3 DNA follows: TGTGCCAGCAGCACTAGCGGTTCTTCCTACAATGAGCAGTTCTTC. Translating it yields CASSTSGSSYNEQFF. The rearrangement joins TRBV4-2 to TRBJ2-1; the match to TRBD2 covers 8 bases. The CDR3 totals 15 residues. The V segment lost 5 bases and the J segment 1 base; nucleotides outside the gene matches: 4. CDR1 is LGHNA and CDR2 is YNFKEQ in the germline V gene.

The table lists this clone with a few counts. The chain carries TRBV6-5 and TRBJ2-5; perhaps D is TRBD1 or TRBD2 (6 bases each). From germline, CDR1 is MNHEY and CDR2 SVGAGI. V was clipped by 2 bases and J by 5 bases, with 15 bases between them. The CDR3 is 15 residues long. CDR3 protein: CASSYRQVRGETQYF. CDR3 bases: TGTGCCAGCAGTTACAGACAGGTCCGGGGGGAGACCCAGTACTTC.

For this clone: This sample also contains other DNA sequences that code for the same CDR3. J is TRBJ1-2 and V is TRBV6-5; D is possibly TRBD1 (6 bases). Germline V gives CDR1 MNHEY, CDR2 SVGAGI. The V end lost 2 bases, the J end lost 8 bases, and 15 bases lay between the germline ends. The CDR3 covers 14 residues. As DNA, the CDR3 is TGTGCCAGCAGTTACACAGGGTTAGGAGGAGGCTACACCTTC. It encodes CASSYTGLGGGYTF.